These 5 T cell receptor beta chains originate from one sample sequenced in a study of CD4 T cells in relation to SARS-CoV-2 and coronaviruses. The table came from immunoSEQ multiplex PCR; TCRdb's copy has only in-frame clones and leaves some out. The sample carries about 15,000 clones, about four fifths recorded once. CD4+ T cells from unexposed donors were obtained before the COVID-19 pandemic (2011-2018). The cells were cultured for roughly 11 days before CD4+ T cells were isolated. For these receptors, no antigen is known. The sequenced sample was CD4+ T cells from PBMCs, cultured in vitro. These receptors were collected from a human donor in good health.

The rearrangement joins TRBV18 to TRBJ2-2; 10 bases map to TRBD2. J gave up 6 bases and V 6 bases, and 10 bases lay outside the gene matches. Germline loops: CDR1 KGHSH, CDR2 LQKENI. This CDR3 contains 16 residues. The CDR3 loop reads CASSAPSGRASGELFF. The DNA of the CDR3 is TGTGCCAGCTCCGCTCCCAGCGGGAGGGCCTCCGGGGAGCTGTTTTTT.

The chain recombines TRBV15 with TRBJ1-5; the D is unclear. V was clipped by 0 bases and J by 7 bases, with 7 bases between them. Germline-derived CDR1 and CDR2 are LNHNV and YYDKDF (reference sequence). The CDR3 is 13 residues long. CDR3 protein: CATSRDLGQPQHF. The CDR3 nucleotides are TGTGCCACCAGCAGAGATCTCGGGCAGCCCCAGCATTTT.

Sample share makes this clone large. The chain's CDR3 is CASTIAEIYNEQFF. In DNA form, the CDR3 reads TGTGCCAGCACCATAGCGGAGATTTACAATGAGCAGTTCTTC. The chain has TRBV2 and TRBJ2-1; TRBD2 might be the D (6 bases). The V end was cut by 7 bases, the J end by 4 bases, with 14 bases between. Per the germline V gene, CDR1 is SNHLY and CDR2 is FYNNEI. CDR3 size: 14 residues.

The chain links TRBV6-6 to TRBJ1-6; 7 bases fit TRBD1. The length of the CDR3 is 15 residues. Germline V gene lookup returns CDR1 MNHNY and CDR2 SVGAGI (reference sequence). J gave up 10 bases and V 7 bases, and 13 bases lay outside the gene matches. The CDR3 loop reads CASTISTGDLSPLHF. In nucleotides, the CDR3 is TGTGCCAGCACCATATCAACAGGGGATTTGTCACCCCTCCACTTT.

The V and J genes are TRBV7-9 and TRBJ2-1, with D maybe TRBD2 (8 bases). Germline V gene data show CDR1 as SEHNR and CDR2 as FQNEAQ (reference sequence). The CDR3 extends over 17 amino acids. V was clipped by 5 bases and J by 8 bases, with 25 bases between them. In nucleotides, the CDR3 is TGTGCCAGCAGCCTCCGCAATCCGGGACAGCGGGGGTATGAGCAGTTCTTC. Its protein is CASSLRNPGQRGYEQFF.